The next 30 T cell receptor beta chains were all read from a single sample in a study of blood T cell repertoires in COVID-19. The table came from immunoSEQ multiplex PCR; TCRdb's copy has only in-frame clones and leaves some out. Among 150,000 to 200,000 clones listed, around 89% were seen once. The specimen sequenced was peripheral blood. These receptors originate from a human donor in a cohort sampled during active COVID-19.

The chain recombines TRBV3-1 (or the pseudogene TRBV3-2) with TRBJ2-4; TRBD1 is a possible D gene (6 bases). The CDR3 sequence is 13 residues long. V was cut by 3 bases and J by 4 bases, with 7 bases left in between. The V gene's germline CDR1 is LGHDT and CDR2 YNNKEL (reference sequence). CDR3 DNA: TGTGCCAGCAGCCATGGACAGAAAAACATTCAGTACTTC. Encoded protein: CASSHGQKNIQYF.

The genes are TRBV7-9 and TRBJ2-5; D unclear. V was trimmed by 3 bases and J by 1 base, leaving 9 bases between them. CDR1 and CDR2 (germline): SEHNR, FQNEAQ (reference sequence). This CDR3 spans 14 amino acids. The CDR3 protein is CASSFTVTQETQYF. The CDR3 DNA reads TGTGCCAGCAGCTTTACGGTTACCCAAGAGACCCAGTACTTC.

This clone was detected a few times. CDR3 residues: CASSSGGQGNQPQHF. The CDR3, as DNA: TGTGCCAGCAGTTCCGGGGGACAGGGTAATCAGCCCCAGCATTTT. This chain links TRBV28 with TRBJ1-5, with 9 bases fitting TRBD1. Germline V gene data show CDR1 as MDHEN and CDR2 as SYDVKM. J was trimmed by 4 bases and V by 4 bases; bases with no gene match: 5. This CDR3 has 15 residues.

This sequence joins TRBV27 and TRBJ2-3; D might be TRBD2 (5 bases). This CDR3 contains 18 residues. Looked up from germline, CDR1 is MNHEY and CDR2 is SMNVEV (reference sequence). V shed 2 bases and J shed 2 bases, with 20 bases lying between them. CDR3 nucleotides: TGTGCCAGCAGTTTAAAGGGAGACACCCTAGGTTACACAGATACGCAGTATTTT. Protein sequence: CASSLKGDTLGYTDTQYF.

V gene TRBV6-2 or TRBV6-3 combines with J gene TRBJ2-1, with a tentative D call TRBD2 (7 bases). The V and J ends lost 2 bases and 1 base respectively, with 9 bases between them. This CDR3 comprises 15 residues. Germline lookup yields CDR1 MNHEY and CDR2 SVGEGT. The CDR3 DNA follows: TGTGCCAGCAGTTACGGGGGGGCGTCCTACAATGAGCAGTTCTTC. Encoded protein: CASSYGGASYNEQFF.

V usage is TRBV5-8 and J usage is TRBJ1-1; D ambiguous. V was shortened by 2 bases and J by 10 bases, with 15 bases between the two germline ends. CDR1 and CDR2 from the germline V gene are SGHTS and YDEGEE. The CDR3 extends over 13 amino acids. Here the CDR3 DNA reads TGTGCCAGCAGCTTCCGTACTATCAGCGGAGCTTTCTTT. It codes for CASSFRTISGAFF. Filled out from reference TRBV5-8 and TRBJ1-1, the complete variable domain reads EAGVTQSPTHLIKTRGQQATLRCSPISGHTSVYWYQQALGLGLQFLLWYDEGEERNRGNFPPRFSGRQFPNYSSELNVNALELEDSALYLCASSFRTISGAFFGQGTRLTVV.

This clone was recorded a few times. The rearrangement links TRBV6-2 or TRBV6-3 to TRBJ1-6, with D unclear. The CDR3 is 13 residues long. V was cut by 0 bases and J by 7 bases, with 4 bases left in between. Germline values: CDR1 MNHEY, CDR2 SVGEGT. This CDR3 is CASSYSGNSPLHF. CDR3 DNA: TGTGCCAGCAGTTACTCTGGCAATTCACCCCTCCACTTT.

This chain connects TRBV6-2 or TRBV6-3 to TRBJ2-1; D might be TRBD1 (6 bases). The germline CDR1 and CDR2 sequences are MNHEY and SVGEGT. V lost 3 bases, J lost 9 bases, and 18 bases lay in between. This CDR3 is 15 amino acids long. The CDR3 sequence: CASSYLPGTRVEQFF. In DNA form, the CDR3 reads TGTGCCAGCAGTTATCTCCCCGGGACAAGGGTTGAGCAGTTCTTC.

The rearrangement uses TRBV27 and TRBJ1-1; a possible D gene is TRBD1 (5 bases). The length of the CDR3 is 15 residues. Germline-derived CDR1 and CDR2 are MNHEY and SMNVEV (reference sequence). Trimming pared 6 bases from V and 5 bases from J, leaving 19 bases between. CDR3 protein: CASRLLQEGWTEAFF. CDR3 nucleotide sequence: TGTGCCAGCAGGCTATTACAGGAGGGGTGGACTGAAGCTTTCTTT.

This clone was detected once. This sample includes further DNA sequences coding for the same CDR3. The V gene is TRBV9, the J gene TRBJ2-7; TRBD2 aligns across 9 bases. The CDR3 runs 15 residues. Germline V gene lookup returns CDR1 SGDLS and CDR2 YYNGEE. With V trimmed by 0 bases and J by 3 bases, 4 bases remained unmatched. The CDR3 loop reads CASSVGSGGLYEQYF. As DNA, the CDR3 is TGTGCCAGCAGCGTAGGGAGCGGGGGGCTCTACGAGCAGTACTTC.

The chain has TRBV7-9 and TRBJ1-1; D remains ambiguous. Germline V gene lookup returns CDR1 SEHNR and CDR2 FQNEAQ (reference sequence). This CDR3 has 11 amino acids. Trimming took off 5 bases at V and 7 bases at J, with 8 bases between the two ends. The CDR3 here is CASSTGLEAFF. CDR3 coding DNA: TGTGCCAGCAGCACCGGACTTGAAGCTTTCTTT.

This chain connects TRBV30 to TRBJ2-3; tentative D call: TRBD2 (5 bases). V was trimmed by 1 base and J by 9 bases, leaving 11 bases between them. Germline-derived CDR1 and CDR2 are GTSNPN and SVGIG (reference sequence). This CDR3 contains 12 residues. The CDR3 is CAWSGTPGTQYF. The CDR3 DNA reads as TGTGCCTGGAGTGGGACCCCGGGAACGCAGTATTTT.

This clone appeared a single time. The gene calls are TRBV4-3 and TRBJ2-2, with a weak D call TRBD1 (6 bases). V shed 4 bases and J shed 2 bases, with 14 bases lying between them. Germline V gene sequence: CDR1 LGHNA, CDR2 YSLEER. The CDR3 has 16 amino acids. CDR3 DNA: TGCGCCAGCAGCCTACTGACAGGTCTTAACACCGGGGAGCTGTTTTTT. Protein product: CASSLLTGLNTGELFF.

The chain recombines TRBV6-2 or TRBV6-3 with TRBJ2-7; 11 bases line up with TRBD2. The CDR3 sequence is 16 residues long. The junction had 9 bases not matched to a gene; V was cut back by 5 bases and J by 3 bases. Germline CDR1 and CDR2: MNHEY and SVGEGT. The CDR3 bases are TGTGCCAGCAGTATGGGGGGGCTAGCGGGAGGCTACGAGCAGTACTTC. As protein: CASSMGGLAGGYEQYF.

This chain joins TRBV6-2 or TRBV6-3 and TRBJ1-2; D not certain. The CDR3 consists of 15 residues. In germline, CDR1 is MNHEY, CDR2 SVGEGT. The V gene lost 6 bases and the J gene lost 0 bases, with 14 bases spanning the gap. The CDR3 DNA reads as TGTGCCAGCAGCCACGAGGCGGCGGCTAACTATGGCTACACCTTC. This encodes CASSHEAAANYGYTF.

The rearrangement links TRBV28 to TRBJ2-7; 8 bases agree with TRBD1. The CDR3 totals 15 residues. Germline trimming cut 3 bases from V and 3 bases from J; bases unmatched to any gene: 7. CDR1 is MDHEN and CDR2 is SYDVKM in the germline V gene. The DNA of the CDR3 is TGTGCCAGCAGTTTGTGGACAGGGACCCTCTACGAGCAGTACTTC. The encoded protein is CASSLWTGTLYEQYF.

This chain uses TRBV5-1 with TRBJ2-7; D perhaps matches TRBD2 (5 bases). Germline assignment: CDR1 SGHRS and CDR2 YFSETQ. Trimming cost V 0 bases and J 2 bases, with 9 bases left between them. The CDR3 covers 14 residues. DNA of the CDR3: TGCGCCAGCAGCTTGGAGGCTAGCACCTACGAGCAGTACTTC. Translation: CASSLEASTYEQYF.

The CDR3 sequence is CASSYSRVRYGYTF. The DNA of the CDR3 is TGTGCCAGCAGTTACAGCCGGGTGCGGTATGGCTACACCTTC. The chain combines TRBV6-2 or TRBV6-3 with TRBJ1-2; D remains ambiguous. CDR3 length: 14 residues. V was clipped by 2 bases and J by 5 bases, with 12 bases between them. Germline values: CDR1 MNHEY, CDR2 SVGEGT.

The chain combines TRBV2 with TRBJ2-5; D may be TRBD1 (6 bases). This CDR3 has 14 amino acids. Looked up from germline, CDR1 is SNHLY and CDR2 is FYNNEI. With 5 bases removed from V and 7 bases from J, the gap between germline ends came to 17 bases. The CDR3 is CASSSRGPPGTQYF. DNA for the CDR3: TGTGCCAGCAGTTCCAGGGGCCCCCCCGGGACCCAGTACTTC.

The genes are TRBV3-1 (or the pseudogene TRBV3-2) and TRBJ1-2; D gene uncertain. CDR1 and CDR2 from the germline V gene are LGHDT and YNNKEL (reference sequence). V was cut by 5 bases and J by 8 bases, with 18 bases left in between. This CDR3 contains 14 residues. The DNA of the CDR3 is TGTGCCAGCAGCTGTAAAGGGAGGTCCCAAGGCTACACCTTC. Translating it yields CASSCKGRSQGYTF.

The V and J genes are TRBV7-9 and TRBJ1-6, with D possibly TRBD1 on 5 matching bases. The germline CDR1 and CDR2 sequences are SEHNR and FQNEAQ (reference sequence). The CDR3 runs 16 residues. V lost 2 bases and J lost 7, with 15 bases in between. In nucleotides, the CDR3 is TGTGCCAGCAGCTTAAGGGGAGGAGGGCGGAATTCACCCCTCCACTTT. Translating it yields CASSLRGGGRNSPLHF.

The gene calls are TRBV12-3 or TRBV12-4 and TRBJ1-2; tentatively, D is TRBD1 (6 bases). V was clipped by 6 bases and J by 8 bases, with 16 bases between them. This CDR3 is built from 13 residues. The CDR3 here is CASSVDRRDGYTF. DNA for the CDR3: TGTGCCAGCAGCGTGGACAGAAGGGACGGCTACACCTTC.

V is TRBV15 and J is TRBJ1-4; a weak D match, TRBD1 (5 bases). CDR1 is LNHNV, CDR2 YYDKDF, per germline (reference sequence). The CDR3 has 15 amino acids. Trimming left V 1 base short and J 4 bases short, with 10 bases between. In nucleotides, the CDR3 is TGTGCCACCAGCAGAGCAGGCAGGGTTAATGAAAAACTGTTTTTT. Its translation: CATSRAGRVNEKLFF.

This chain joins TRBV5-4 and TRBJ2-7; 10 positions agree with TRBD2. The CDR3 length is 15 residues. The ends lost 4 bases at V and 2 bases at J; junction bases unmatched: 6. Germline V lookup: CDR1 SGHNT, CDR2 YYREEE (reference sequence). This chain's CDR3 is CASSRRLAGAYEQYF. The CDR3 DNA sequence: TGTGCCAGCAGCAGGAGGCTAGCGGGGGCCTACGAGCAGTACTTC. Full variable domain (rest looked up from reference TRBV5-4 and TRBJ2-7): ETGVTQSPTHLIKTRGQQVTLRCSSQSGHNTVSWYQQALGQGPQFIFQYYREEENGRGNFPPRFSGLQFPNYSSELNVNALELDDSALYLCASSRRLAGAYEQYFGPGTRLTVT.

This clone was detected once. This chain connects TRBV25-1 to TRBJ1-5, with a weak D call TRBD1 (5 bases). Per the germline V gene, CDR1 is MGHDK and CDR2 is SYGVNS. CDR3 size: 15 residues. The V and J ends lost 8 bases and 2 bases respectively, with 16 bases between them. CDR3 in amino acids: CASEGRGQGNQPQHF. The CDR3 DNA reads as TGTGCCAGCGAGGGGAGGGGTCAGGGCAATCAGCCCCAGCATTTT.

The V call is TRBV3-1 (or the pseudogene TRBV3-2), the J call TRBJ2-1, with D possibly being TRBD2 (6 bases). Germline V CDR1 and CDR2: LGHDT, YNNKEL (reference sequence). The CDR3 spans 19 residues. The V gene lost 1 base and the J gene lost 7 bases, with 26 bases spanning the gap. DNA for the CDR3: TGTGCCAGCAGCCAAGGTCCCCAAGGAGGGCGATGGCTTGGGAATGAGCAGTTCTTC. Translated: CASSQGPQGGRWLGNEQFF.

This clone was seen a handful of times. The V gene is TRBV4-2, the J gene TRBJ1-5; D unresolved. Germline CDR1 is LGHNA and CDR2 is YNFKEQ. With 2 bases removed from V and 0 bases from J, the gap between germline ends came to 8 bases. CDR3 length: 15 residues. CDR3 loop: CASSQSQNSNQPQHF. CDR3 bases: TGTGCCAGCAGCCAATCACAGAATAGCAATCAGCCCCAGCATTTT.

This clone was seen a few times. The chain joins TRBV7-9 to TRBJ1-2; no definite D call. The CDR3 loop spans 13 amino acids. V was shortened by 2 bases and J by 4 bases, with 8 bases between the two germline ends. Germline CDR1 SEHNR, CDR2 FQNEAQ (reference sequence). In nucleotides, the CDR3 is TGTGCCAGCAGCTTACCAGTACCCTATGGCTACACCTTC. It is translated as CASSLPVPYGYTF.

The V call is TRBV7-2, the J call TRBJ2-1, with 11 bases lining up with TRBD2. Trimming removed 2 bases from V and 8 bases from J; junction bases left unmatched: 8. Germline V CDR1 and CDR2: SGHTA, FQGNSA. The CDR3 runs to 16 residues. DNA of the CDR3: TGTGCCAGCAGCTTAACGCCGGGACTAGCGGTGGATGAGCAGTTCTTC. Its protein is CASSLTPGLAVDEQFF.

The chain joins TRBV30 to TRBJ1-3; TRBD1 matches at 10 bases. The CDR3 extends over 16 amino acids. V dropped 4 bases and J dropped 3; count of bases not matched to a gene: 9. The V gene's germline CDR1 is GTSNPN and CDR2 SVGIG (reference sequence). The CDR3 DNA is TGTGCCTGGAATCCGGGACAGGGGATTTTTGGAAACACCATATATTTT. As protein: CAWNPGQGIFGNTIYF.